The 18 T cell receptor beta chains below all came from one sample that was sequenced in a study of cytomegalovirus exposure and HLA in healthy donors. Some clones are missing from TCRdb's copy, which holds only in-frame ones; the method was immunoSEQ multiplex PCR. The sample gives over 200,000 clones, around 90% of which show up once; over 2.5% is in the top ten. Sequenced input: PBMCs. Source of these receptors: a woman younger than 30 in good health and CMV-seronegative.

The rearrangement uses TRBV6-6 and TRBJ1-4; TRBD1 agrees at 9 bases. This CDR3 contains 15 residues. V dropped 7 bases and J dropped 8; count of bases not matched to a gene: 11. Germline values: CDR1 MNHNY, CDR2 SVGAGI (reference sequence). CDR3 bases: TGTGCCAGCATCAAGGGGACAGGGTCCCGAGAAAAACTGTTTTTT. It yields the protein CASIKGTGSREKLFF.

The rearrangement joins TRBV18 to TRBJ2-3; D is unclear. Trimming shortened V by 2 bases and J by 6 bases, and 9 bases separated the two germline ends. This CDR3 is built from 13 residues. Germline V gene sequence: CDR1 KGHSH, CDR2 LQKENI. The CDR3 loop reads CASSPGPADTQYF. The CDR3, as DNA: TGTGCCAGCTCACCAGGGCCCGCGGATACGCAGTATTTT.

The chain is built from TRBV10-3 and TRBJ2-7; 7 bases map to TRBD2. The CDR3 covers 15 residues. The ends lost 6 bases at V and 5 bases at J; junction bases unmatched: 13. Germline loops: CDR1 ENHRY, CDR2 SYGVKD. CDR3 region: CAISAVAGESDEQYF. CDR3 sequence (DNA): TGTGCCATCAGCGCCGTGGCGGGAGAAAGCGACGAGCAGTACTTC.

Here the CDR3 DNA reads TGTGCCAGCAGTCGGACAGGGGGCAACTATGGCTACACCTTC. Amino acids: CASSRTGGNYGYTF. V and J are TRBV6-5 and TRBJ1-2, with 11 bases that match TRBD1. The CDR3 spans 14 residues. The junction had 1 base not matched to a gene; V was cut back by 5 bases and J by 2 bases. Germline values: CDR1 MNHEY, CDR2 SVGAGI.

The chain is built from TRBV30 and TRBJ1-3; D unclear. The V gene's germline CDR1 is GTSNPN and CDR2 SVGIG (reference sequence). This CDR3 spans 14 amino acids. Trimming left V 1 base short and J 1 base short, with 8 bases between. The CDR3 loop reads CAWSGGSSGNTIYF. In DNA, the CDR3 is TGTGCCTGGAGTGGAGGGAGTTCTGGAAACACCATATATTTT.

This clone was counted only a few times. The gene calls are TRBV7-9 and TRBJ1-2; possibly TRBD1 for D (5 bases). Trimming left V 1 base short and J 4 bases short, with 10 bases between. CDR1 SEHNR and CDR2 FQNEAQ come from the germline V gene (reference sequence). This CDR3 spans 14 amino acids. CDR3 sequence reads: CASSLGTGAYGYTF. Here the CDR3 DNA reads TGTGCCAGCAGCTTAGGCACAGGCGCCTATGGCTACACCTTC.

This rearrangement joins TRBV7-9 to TRBJ2-7, with TRBD2 matching 11 bases. This CDR3 contains 15 residues. Germline V gene lookup returns CDR1 SEHNR and CDR2 FQNEAQ (reference sequence). After removal of 3 bases from V and 4 bases from J, the junction contained 5 bases not matched to a gene. The CDR3 protein is CASSFPASGRYEQYF. The CDR3 bases are TGTGCCAGCAGCTTTCCGGCTAGCGGGAGGTACGAGCAGTACTTC.

DNA for the CDR3: TGTGCCAGCAGTCCACCGACAGGGCCCGGGGAGCTGTTTTTT. The encoded protein is CASSPPTGPGELFF. The chain is built from TRBV27 and TRBJ2-2; 7 nucleotides match TRBD1. The germline gives CDR1 MNHEY, CDR2 SMNVEV (reference sequence). Trimming took 5 bases from V and 6 from J; bases not matched to a gene: 6. There are 14 residues in the CDR3.

The chain links TRBV19 to TRBJ2-5; a weak D match, TRBD2 (5 bases). Germline CDR1 and CDR2: LNHDA and SQIVND (reference sequence). The CDR3 length is 15 residues. V was clipped by 5 bases and J by 1 base, with 14 bases between them. The CDR3 loop is CASSDVTSVQETQYF. CDR3 nucleotides: TGTGCCAGTAGTGACGTAACTAGTGTCCAAGAGACCCAGTACTTC. The variable domain in full, completed from reference TRBV19 and TRBJ2-5, reads DGGITQSPKYLFRKEGQNVTLSCEQNLNHDAMYWYRQDPGQGLRLIYYSQIVNDFQKGDIAEGYSVSREKKESFPLTVTSAQKNPTAFYLCASSDVTSVQETQYFGPGTRLLVL.

The V and J genes are TRBV28 and TRBJ1-1, with unresolved D. CDR3 length: 12 residues. Germline lookup yields CDR1 MDHEN and CDR2 SYDVKM. The ends were cut back, 8 bases at V and 11 bases at J, with 18 bases in the middle. The CDR3 DNA reads as TGTGCCAGCTGGTTTACGAGTCTCGGGGCTTTCTTT. Its protein is CASWFTSLGAFF.

The rearrangement uses TRBV5-1 and TRBJ2-5, with 7 nucleotides matching TRBD1. The germline V gene encodes CDR1 SGHRS and CDR2 YFSETQ. The CDR3 has 15 residues. V lost 4 bases to trimming and J lost 5 bases; unmatched junction nucleotides: 11. Written as DNA, the CDR3 is TGCGCCAGCAGCCTGTCGGGACAGCTTTCGGAGACCCAGTACTTC. Amino acid sequence: CASSLSGQLSETQYF.

This chain joins TRBV27 and TRBJ2-7; 12 nucleotides match TRBD2. V shed 5 bases and J 7 bases; nucleotides not matched to a gene: 9. This CDR3 region has 15 residues. Germline loops: CDR1 MNHEY, CDR2 SMNVEV (reference sequence). CDR3 region: CASSARLAGVREQYF. DNA for the CDR3: TGTGCCAGCAGTGCTAGACTAGCGGGAGTCCGGGAGCAGTACTTC.

Only one count was recorded for this clone. This chain joins TRBV9 and TRBJ2-5; perhaps TRBD1 as D (6 bases). Germline lookup yields CDR1 SGDLS and CDR2 YYNGEE. With 4 bases removed from V and 4 bases from J, the gap between germline ends came to 11 bases. This CDR3 region has 13 residues. The CDR3 reads CASSYRAGETQYF. The CDR3, as DNA: TGTGCCAGCAGCTACAGGGCGGGAGAGACCCAGTACTTC. The full variable domain, completed using reference TRBV9 and TRBJ2-5, is DSGVTQTPKHLITATGQRVTLRCSPRSGDLSVYWYQQSLDQGLQFLIQYYNGEERAKGNILERFSAQQFPDLHSELNLSSLELGDSALYFCASSYRAGETQYFGPGTRLLVL.

V gene TRBV5-4 combines with J gene TRBJ1-4, with D maybe TRBD1 (6 bases). Germline V CDR1 and CDR2: SGHNT, YYREEE (reference sequence). This CDR3 comprises 15 residues. Deletions cut 4 bases from V and 4 bases from J, with 14 bases between. The CDR3 here is CASSGSGQINEKLFF. The CDR3 DNA reads as TGTGCCAGCAGCGGGTCCGGACAGATTAATGAAAAACTGTTTTTT.

V gene TRBV10-1 combines with J gene TRBJ1-2, with D unresolved. This CDR3 region has 13 residues. V lost 4 bases and J 7 bases, leaving 13 bases between the germline ends. Looked up from germline, CDR1 is WNHNN and CDR2 is SYGVQD (reference sequence). CDR3 protein: CASSALRGSGYTF. CDR3 sequence (DNA): TGCGCCAGCAGTGCCCTTCGGGGTTCTGGCTACACCTTC.

The chain recombines TRBV19 with TRBJ1-1; the D is unclear. The V and J ends lost 6 bases and 1 base respectively, with 21 bases between them. The CDR3 is made up of 17 amino acids. In germline, CDR1 is LNHDA, CDR2 SQIVND (reference sequence). The CDR3 loop reads CASRFQRGGKANTEAFF. In nucleotides, the CDR3 is TGTGCCAGTAGGTTTCAACGGGGAGGGAAGGCGAACACTGAAGCTTTCTTT.

The count of this clone is one. This sequence joins TRBV15 and TRBJ2-1; D may be TRBD1 (5 bases). Between the trimmed V and J ends, which lost 3 bases and 7 bases, there was a span of 10 bases. The CDR3 loop spans 13 amino acids. Germline values: CDR1 LNHNV, CDR2 YYDKDF (reference sequence). In DNA form, the CDR3 reads TGTGCCACCAGCAGGATAGGGGAAAATGAGCAGTTCTTC. It yields the protein CATSRIGENEQFF.

This clone was detected once. The chain employs TRBV18 and TRBJ2-3, with 8 bases identical to TRBD1. J lost 3 bases, V lost 4 bases, and 6 bases had no gene match. Germline CDR1 KGHSH, CDR2 LQKENI. This CDR3 has 15 residues. CDR3 sequence (DNA): TGTGCCAGCTCACGGACAGGGACCTGGACAGATACGCAGTATTTT. Its protein product is CASSRTGTWTDTQYF.